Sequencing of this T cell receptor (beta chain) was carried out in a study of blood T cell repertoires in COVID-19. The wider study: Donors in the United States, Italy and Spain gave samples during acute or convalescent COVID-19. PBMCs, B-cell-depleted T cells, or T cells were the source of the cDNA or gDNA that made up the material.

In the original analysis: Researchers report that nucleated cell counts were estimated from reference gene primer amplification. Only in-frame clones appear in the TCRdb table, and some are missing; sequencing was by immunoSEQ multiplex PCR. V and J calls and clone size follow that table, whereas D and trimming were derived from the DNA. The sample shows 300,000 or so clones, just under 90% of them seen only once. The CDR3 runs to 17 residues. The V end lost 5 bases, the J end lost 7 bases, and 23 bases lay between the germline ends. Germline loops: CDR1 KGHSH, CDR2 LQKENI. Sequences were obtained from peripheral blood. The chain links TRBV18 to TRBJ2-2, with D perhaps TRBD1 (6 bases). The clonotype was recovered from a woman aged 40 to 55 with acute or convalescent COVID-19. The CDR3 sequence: CASSDRTVGPMNGELFF. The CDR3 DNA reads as TGTGCCAGCTCAGACAGGACAGTGGGTCCTATGAACGGGGAGCTGTTTTTT.